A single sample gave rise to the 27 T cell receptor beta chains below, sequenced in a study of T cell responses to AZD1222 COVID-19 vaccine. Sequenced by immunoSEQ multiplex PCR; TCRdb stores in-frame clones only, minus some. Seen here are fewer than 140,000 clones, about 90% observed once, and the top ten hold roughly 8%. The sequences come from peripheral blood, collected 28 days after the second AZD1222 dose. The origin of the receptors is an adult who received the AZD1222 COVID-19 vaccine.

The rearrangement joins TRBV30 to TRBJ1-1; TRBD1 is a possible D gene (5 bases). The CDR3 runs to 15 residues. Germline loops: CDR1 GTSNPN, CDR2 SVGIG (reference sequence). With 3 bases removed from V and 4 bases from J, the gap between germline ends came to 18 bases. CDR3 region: CAWSPSGLGGTEAFF. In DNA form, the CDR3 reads TGTGCCTGGAGCCCCTCGGGACTCGGGGGCACTGAAGCTTTCTTT.

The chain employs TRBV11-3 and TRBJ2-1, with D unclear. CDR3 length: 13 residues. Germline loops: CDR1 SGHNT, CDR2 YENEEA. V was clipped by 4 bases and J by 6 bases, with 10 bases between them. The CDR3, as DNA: TGTGCCAGCAGCTACCCCCCCCTCAATGAGCAGTTCTTC. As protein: CASSYPPLNEQFF.

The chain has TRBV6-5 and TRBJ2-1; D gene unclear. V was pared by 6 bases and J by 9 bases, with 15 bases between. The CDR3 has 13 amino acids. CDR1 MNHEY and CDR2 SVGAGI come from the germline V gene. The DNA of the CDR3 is TGTGCCAGCAGATCGGACGCCCTGGGTGAGCAGTTCTTC. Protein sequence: CASRSDALGEQFF.

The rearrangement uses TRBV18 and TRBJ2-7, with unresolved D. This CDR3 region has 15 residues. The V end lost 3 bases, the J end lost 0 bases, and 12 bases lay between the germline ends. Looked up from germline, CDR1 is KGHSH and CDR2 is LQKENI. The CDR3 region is CASSPGPGISYEQYF. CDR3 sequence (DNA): TGTGCCAGCTCACCTGGACCGGGCATCTCCTACGAGCAGTACTTC.

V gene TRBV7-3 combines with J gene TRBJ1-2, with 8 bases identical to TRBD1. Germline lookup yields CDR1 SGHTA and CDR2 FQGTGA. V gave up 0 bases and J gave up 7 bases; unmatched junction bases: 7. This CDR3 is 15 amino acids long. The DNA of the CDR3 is TGTGCCAGCAGCTTAACGTCAGGGGGCAAGGGTGGCTACACCTTC. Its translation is CASSLTSGGKGGYTF.

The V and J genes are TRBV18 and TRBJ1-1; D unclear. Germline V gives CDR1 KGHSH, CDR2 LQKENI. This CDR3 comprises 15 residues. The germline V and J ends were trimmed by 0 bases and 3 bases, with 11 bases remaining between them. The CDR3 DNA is TGTGCCAGCTCACCACCGGGGAAAGGGCACACTGAAGCTTTCTTT. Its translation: CASSPPGKGHTEAFF.

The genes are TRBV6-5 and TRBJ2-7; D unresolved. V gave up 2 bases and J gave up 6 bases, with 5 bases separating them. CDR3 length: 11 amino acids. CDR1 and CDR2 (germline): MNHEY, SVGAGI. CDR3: CASSYRSEQYF. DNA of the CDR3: TGTGCCAGCAGTTACAGGTCCGAGCAGTACTTC.

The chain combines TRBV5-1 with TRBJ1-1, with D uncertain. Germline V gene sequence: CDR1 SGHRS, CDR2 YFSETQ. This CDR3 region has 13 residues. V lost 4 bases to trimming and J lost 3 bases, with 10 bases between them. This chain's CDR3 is CASSRVPDTEAFF. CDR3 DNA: TGCGCCAGCAGCAGGGTTCCGGACACTGAAGCTTTCTTT.

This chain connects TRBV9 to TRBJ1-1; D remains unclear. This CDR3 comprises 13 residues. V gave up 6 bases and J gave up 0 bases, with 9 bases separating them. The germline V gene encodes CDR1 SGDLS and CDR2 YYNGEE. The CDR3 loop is CASTSAMNTEAFF. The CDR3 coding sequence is TGTGCCAGCACGTCCGCGATGAACACTGAAGCTTTCTTT.

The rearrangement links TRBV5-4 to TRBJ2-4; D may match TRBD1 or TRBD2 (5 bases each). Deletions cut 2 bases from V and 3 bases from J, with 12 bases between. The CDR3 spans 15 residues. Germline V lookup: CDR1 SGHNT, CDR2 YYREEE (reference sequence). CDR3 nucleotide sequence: TGTGCCAGCAGCTTCGGAGCGGACAACAAAAACATTCAGTACTTC. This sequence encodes CASSFGADNKNIQYF.

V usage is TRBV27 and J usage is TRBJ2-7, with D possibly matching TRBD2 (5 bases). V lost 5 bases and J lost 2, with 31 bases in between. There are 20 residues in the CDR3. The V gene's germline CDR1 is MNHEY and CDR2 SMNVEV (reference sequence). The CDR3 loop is CASSLFAVGESERVAYEQYF. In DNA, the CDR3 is TGTGCCAGCAGTCTATTCGCGGTAGGCGAGAGCGAGAGGGTCGCCTACGAGCAGTACTTC.

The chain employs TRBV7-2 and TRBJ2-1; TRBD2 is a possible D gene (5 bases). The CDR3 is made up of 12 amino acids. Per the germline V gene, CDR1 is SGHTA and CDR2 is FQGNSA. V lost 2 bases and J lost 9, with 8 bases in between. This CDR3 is CASSLMAGEQFF. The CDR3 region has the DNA TGTGCCAGCAGCTTAATGGCGGGTGAGCAGTTCTTC.

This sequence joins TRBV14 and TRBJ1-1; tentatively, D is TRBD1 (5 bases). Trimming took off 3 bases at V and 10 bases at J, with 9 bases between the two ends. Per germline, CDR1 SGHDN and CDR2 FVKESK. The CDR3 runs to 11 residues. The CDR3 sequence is CASSHGGGAFF. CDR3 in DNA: TGTGCCAGCAGCCATGGGGGGGGAGCTTTCTTT.

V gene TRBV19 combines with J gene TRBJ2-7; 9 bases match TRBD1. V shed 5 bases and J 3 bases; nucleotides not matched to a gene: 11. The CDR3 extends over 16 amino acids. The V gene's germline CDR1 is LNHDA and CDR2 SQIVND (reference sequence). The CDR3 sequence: CASSPWGGQGNYEQYF. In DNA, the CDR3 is TGTGCCAGTAGTCCTTGGGGGGGACAGGGCAACTACGAGCAGTACTTC.

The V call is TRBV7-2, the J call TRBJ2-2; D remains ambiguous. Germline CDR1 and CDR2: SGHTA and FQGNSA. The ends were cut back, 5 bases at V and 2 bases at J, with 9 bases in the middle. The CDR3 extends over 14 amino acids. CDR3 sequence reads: CASSRKGNTGELFF. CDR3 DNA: TGTGCCAGCAGCCGGAAAGGCAACACCGGGGAGCTGTTTTTT.

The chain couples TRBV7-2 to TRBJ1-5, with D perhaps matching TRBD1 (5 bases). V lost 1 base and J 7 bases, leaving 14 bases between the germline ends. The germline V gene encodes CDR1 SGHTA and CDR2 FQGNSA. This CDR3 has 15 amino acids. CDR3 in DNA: TGTGCCAGCAGCTTAGTCGGTCAGGGTGGACAGCCCCAGCATTTT. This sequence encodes CASSLVGQGGQPQHF.

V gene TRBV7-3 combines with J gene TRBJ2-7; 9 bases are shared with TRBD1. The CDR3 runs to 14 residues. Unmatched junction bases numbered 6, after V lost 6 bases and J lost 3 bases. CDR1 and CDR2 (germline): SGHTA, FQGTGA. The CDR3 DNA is TGTGCCAGCAGGGTATCGGGACAGGGCTACGAGCAGTACTTC. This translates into CASRVSGQGYEQYF.

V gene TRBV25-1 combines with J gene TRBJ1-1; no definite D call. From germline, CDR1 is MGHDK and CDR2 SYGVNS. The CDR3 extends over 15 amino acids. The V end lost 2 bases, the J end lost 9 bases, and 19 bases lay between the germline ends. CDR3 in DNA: TGTGCCAGCAGTGAAGTGGGAACGGGGTACTCAAAAGCTTTCTTT. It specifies CASSEVGTGYSKAFF.

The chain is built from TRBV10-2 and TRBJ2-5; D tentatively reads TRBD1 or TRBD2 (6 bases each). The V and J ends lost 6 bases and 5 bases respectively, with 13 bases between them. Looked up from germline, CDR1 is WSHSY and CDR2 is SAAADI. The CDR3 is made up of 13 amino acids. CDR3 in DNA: TGCGCCAGCAGGCAAGGGGGGAGGGAGACCCAGTACTTC. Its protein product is CASRQGGRETQYF.

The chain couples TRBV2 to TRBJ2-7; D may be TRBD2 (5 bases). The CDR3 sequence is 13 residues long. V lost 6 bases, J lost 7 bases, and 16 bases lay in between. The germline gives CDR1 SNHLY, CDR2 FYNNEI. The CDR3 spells CASREDGPGEQYF. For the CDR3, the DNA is TGTGCCAGCAGGGAGGACGGTCCAGGAGAGCAGTACTTC.

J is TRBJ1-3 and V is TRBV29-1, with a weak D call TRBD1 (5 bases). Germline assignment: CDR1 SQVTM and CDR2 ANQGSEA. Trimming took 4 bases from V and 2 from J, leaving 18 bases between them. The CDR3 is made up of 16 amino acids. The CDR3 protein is CSVALGGMAAGNTIYF. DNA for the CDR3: TGCAGCGTTGCTCTCGGGGGGATGGCGGCTGGAAACACCATATATTTT.

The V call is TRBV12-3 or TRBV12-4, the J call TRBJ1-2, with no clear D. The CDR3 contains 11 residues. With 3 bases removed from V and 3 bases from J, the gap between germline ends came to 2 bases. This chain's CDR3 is CASSFDYGYTF. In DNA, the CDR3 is TGTGCCAGCAGTTTTGACTATGGCTACACCTTC.

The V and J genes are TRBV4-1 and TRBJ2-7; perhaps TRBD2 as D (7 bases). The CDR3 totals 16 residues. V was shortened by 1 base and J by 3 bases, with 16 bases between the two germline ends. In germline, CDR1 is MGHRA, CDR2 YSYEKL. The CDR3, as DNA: TGCGCCAGCAGCCAAGTAAGGGGGGGTGGAATCTACGAGCAGTACTTC. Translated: CASSQVRGGGIYEQYF.

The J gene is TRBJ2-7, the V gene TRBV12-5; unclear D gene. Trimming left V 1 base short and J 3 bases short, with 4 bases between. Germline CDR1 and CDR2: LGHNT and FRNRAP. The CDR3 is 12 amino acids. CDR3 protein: CASGLGDYEQYF. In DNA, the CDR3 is TGTGCTAGTGGTTTGGGGGACTACGAGCAGTACTTC.

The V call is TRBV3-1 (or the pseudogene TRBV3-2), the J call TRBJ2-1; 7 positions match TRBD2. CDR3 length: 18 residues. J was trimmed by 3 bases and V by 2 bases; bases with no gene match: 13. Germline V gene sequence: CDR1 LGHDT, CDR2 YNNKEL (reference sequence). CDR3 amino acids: CASSQLLNTSAYYNEQFF. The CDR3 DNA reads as TGTGCCAGCAGCCAACTTCTTAATACTAGCGCGTACTACAATGAGCAGTTCTTC.

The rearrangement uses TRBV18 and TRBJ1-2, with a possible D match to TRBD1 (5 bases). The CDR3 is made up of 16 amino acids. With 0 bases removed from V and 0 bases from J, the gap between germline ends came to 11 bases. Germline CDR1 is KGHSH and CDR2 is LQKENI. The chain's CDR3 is CASSPPQGPANYGYTF. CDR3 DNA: TGTGCCAGCTCACCACCCCAGGGCCCAGCTAACTATGGCTACACCTTC.

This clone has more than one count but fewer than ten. In nucleotides, the CDR3 is TGTGCCAGCAGGGACTTGGCCTCCTACGAGCAGTACTTC. It specifies CASRDLASYEQYF. The chain recombines TRBV6-5 with TRBJ2-7, with D tentatively TRBD2 (5 bases). The germline CDR1 and CDR2 sequences are MNHEY and SVGAGI. The CDR3 runs 13 residues. Trimming cost V 6 bases and J 0 bases, with 9 bases left between them.